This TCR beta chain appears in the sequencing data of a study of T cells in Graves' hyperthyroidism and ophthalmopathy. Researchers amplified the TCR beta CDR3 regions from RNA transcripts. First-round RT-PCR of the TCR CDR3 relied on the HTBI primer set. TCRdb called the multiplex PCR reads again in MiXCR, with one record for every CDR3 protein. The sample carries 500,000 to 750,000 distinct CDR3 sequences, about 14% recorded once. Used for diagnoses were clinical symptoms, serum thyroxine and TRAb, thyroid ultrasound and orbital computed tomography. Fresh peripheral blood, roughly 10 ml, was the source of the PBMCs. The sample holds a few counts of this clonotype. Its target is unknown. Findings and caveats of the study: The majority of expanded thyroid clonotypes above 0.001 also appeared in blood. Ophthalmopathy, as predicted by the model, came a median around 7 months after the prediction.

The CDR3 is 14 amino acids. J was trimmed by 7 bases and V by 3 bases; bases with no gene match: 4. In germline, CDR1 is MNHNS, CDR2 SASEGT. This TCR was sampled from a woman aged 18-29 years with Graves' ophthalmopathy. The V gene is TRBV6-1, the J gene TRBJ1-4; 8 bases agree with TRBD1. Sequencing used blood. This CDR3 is CASSDRGLVEKLFF. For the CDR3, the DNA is TGTGCCAGCAGTGACAGGGGGCTGGTTGAAAAACTGTTTTTT.